The subject of this entry is one T cell receptor beta chain. Its cognate antigen is unknown. This sample was included in a study of CD8 T cells in ankylosing spondylitis. Study-level points and caveats: Enrichment of disease-linked clones was reportedly significant in matched ankylosing spondylitis synovial fluid. Clones linked with disease were CD8+ and fairly uncommon in the peripheral blood. Previous work reported some of these motif variants in the synovial fluid and blood of reactive arthritis. Characteristic of ankylosing spondylitis blood, it appeared, was a TCR beta motif comprising about eight highly homologous variants.

CDR1 is MNHNS and CDR2 is SASEGT in the germline V gene. V gave up 6 bases and J gave up 3 bases; unmatched junction bases: 3. The CDR3 totals 13 residues. For TCR beta, libraries came from quantitative 5'-RACE with molecular barcodes. Each CDR3 protein is one row after TCRdb ran MiXCR on the 5' RACE reads. The sample consists of about 450,000 distinct CDR3 sequences, 25% to 30% of them appearing once. The receptor's source is a male donor with ankylosing spondylitis. Sequenced: blood, either unsorted or a sorted T cell fraction (not recorded which). The chain couples TRBV6-1 to TRBJ1-1; TRBD1 aligns across 8 bases. Written as DNA, the CDR3 is TGTGCCAGCAGGAAGACAGGGGACACTGAAGCTTTCTTT. Translated: CASRKTGDTEAFF.